The 31 T cell receptor beta chains presented below share a single source sample, sequenced in a study of cytomegalovirus exposure and HLA in healthy donors. PCR amplification relied on 60 Vbeta primers (plus 13 Jbeta primers). Sequencing used immunoSEQ multiplex PCR; TCRdb keeps in-frame clones, though not all of them. Of under 150,000 clones in the sample, around 84% were seen once. Sequenced sample: PBMCs. Receptors originate from a man younger than 35 in good health and CMV-seronegative.

The genes are TRBV25-1 and TRBJ2-2; possibly TRBD2 for D (6 bases). V gave up 2 bases and J gave up 2 bases, with 9 bases separating them. CDR1 and CDR2 from the germline V gene are MGHDK and SYGVNS. This CDR3 spans 15 amino acids. CDR3 in amino acids: CASSERGKNTGELFF. CDR3 sequence (DNA): TGTGCCAGCAGTGAACGGGGGAAAAACACCGGGGAGCTGTTTTTT.

In this sample, this clone turned up a few times. This chain connects TRBV5-1 to TRBJ1-2; 9 bases are shared with TRBD1. Germline CDR1 and CDR2: SGHRS and YFSETQ. Losses at the gene ends were 0 bases for V and 6 bases for J; bases not matched to a gene: 9. This CDR3 is built from 16 residues. The CDR3 protein is CASSLAQNRGLDGYTF. The CDR3 DNA follows: TGCGCCAGCAGCTTGGCCCAAAACAGGGGGCTTGATGGCTACACCTTC. Supplemented by reference TRBV5-1 and TRBJ1-2, the full variable domain reads KAGVTQTPRYLIKTRGQQVTLSCSPISGHRSVSWYQQTPGQGLQFLFEYFSETQRNKGNFPGRFSGRQFSNSRSEMNVSTLELGDSALYLCASSLAQNRGLDGYTFGSGTRLTVV.

This chain links TRBV6-6 with TRBJ2-1, with D hard to call. Germline CDR1 is MNHNY and CDR2 is SVGAGI (reference sequence). V lost 3 bases and J lost 7, with 4 bases in between. This CDR3 has 11 amino acids. CDR3: CASSYPNEQFF. CDR3 in DNA: TGTGCCAGCAGTTATCCTAATGAGCAGTTCTTC.

This clone came up once. The chain couples TRBV11-3 to TRBJ2-2, with D maybe TRBD2 (6 bases). The CDR3 length is 15 residues. V shed 0 bases and J shed 4 bases, with 9 bases lying between them. The V gene's germline CDR1 is SGHNT and CDR2 YENEEA. CDR3 sequence (DNA): TGTGCCAGCAGCTTAGAAGGCGGGGTCACCGGGGAGCTGTTTTTT. Its translation is CASSLEGGVTGELFF.

V gene TRBV7-2 combines with J gene TRBJ1-1; D gene unclear. Germline V gene lookup returns CDR1 SGHTA and CDR2 FQGNSA. V was clipped by 2 bases and J by 5 bases, with 15 bases between them. CDR3 size: 15 residues. CDR3 nucleotides: TGTGCCAGCAGCTTAAGAATGAGCGGGGATACTGAAGCTTTCTTT. It codes for CASSLRMSGDTEAFF. Full variable domain (rest looked up from reference TRBV7-2 and TRBJ1-1): GAGVSQSPSNKVTEKGKDVELRCDPISGHTALYWYRQSLGQGLEFLIYFQGNSAPDKSGLPSDRFSAERTGGSVSTLTIQRTQQEDSAVYLCASSLRMSGDTEAFFGQGTRLTVV.

This clone came up a few times. The chain couples TRBV19 to TRBJ1-1; 7 bases line up with TRBD1. CDR1 is LNHDA and CDR2 is SQIVND in the germline V gene (reference sequence). J was trimmed by 2 bases and V by 7 bases; bases with no gene match: 10. The CDR3 has 15 amino acids. The CDR3 loop is CASTAGTDFNTEAFF. CDR3 DNA: TGTGCCAGTACCGCCGGGACAGACTTTAACACTGAAGCTTTCTTT.

This clone showed up just once. The V call is TRBV7-3, the J call TRBJ2-7, with 9 bases that match TRBD1. This CDR3 is built from 16 residues. In germline, CDR1 is SGHTA, CDR2 FQGTGA. V lost 5 bases to trimming and J lost 4 bases; unmatched junction nucleotides: 12. CDR3 sequence (DNA): TGTGCCAGCAGCCCGCGGCGGGGGACAGGGTGGTACGAGCAGTACTTC. The encoded protein is CASSPRRGTGWYEQYF.

V and J are TRBV9 and TRBJ1-2; the D is unclear. Germline lookup yields CDR1 SGDLS and CDR2 YYNGEE. The CDR3 has 14 amino acids. Trimming took off 3 bases at V and 8 bases at J, with 17 bases between the two ends. CDR3 protein: CASSEGGFPRGYTF. The CDR3 DNA is TGTGCCAGCAGCGAAGGTGGCTTCCCGCGGGGCTACACCTTC.

J is TRBJ1-1 and V is TRBV19; D may be TRBD1 (6 bases). Looked up from germline, CDR1 is LNHDA and CDR2 is SQIVND (reference sequence). Trimming pared 3 bases from V and 3 bases from J, leaving 20 bases between. The CDR3 has 17 amino acids. CDR3 in amino acids: CASSIPRGGGFDTEAFF. CDR3 in DNA: TGTGCCAGTAGTATCCCGAGGGGGGGCGGATTCGACACTGAAGCTTTCTTT.

In DNA form, the CDR3 reads TGTGCCAGCAGCGCTGGGGGGGGTTCGTACAATGAGCAGTTCTTC. Translation: CASSAGGGSYNEQFF. The chain employs TRBV11-1 and TRBJ2-1; the match to TRBD2 covers 7 bases. The germline gives CDR1 SGHAT, CDR2 FQDESV (reference sequence). The CDR3 has 15 amino acids. The V and J ends lost 5 bases and 4 bases, in that order; junction bases with no gene match: 8.

This clone was observed once. This chain connects TRBV7-2 to TRBJ2-2; 10 bases fit TRBD1. Germline CDR1 reads SGHTA; CDR2 reads FQGNSA. This CDR3 region has 16 residues. With 0 bases clipped from V and 6 bases from J, the junction kept 4 bases outside the gene matches. The CDR3 DNA reads TGTGCCAGCAGCTTAGCGGGGACAGGGGTCCCCGGGGAGCTGTTTTTT. Its protein product is CASSLAGTGVPGELFF.

The rearrangement uses TRBV13 and TRBJ2-5; D not resolved. Trimming stripped 3 bases from V and 1 base from J, with 12 bases between. The CDR3 has 15 amino acids. Per germline, CDR1 PRHDT and CDR2 FYEKMQ (reference sequence). In nucleotides, the CDR3 is TGTGCCAGCAGCTTCGCGCCTCTCGGCCAAGAGACCCAGTACTTC. Translating gives CASSFAPLGQETQYF. Complete variable domain (other parts from reference TRBV13 and TRBJ2-5): AAGVIQSPRHLIKEKRETATLKCYPIPRHDTVYWYQQGPGQDPQFLISFYEKMQSDKGSIPDRFSAQQFSDYHSELNMSSLELGDSALYFCASSFAPLGQETQYFGPGTRLLVL.

This clone was seen a single time. This chain links TRBV19 with TRBJ1-2; D unclear. The V end lost 5 bases, the J end lost 4 bases, and 17 bases lay between the germline ends. Germline V gene sequence: CDR1 LNHDA, CDR2 SQIVND (reference sequence). The CDR3 is 15 amino acids. The CDR3 sequence: CASSSGQTGRYGYTF. CDR3 DNA sequence: TGTGCCAGTAGTTCCGGCCAAACTGGGCGCTATGGCTACACCTTC.

The rearrangement links TRBV2 to TRBJ1-2; D remains ambiguous. Trimming took 8 bases from V and 10 from J, leaving 14 bases between them. Germline CDR1 reads SNHLY; CDR2 reads FYNNEI. This CDR3 has 11 amino acids. The CDR3 reads CASRVSGYYTF. CDR3 in DNA: TGTGCCAGCCGGGTCAGTGGGTACTACACCTTC.

V is TRBV5-4 and J is TRBJ2-1; 8 positions match TRBD2. CDR1 SGHNT and CDR2 YYREEE come from the germline V gene (reference sequence). This CDR3 has 14 amino acids. Trimming removed 2 bases from V and 8 bases from J; junction bases left unmatched: 6. The CDR3 sequence: CASSFRGGAHEQFF. The CDR3 DNA reads TGTGCCAGCAGCTTTCGGGGGGGGGCCCATGAGCAGTTCTTC.

The CDR3 region has the DNA TGTGCCAGCAGCTCCCTTCGGGGGGATTTAAACATTCAGTACTTC. Translated: CASSSLRGDLNIQYF. The gene calls are TRBV11-2 and TRBJ2-4, with 7 nucleotides matching TRBD2. Germline lookup yields CDR1 SGHAT and CDR2 FQNNGV. This CDR3 is built from 15 residues. Trimming cost V 4 bases and J 6 bases; bases outside gene matches: 9.

This rearrangement joins TRBV19 to TRBJ2-7, with 9 bases aligning to TRBD1. This CDR3 spans 13 amino acids. V lost 7 bases to trimming and J lost 8 bases; unmatched junction nucleotides: 9. Germline CDR1 is LNHDA and CDR2 is SQIVND (reference sequence). Written as DNA, the CDR3 is TGTGCCAGTACCCCAAGGGGACAGGGAAAGCAGTACTTC. Translation gives CASTPRGQGKQYF.

This chain uses TRBV11-2 with TRBJ1-1, with TRBD1 matching over 11 bases. The germline CDR1 and CDR2 sequences are SGHAT and FQNNGV. After removal of 4 bases from V and 2 bases from J, the junction contained 6 bases not matched to a gene. CDR3 length: 16 amino acids. CDR3 DNA sequence: TGTGCCAGCAGCTCACCCCGGACAGGGGGCAACACTGAAGCTTTCTTT. It encodes CASSSPRTGGNTEAFF.

This sequence joins TRBV4-2 and TRBJ1-1, with D possibly matching TRBD1 (5 bases). The V gene's germline CDR1 is LGHNA and CDR2 YNFKEQ. V was pared by 3 bases and J by 6 bases, with 14 bases between. CDR3 length: 14 amino acids. The CDR3 DNA reads TGTGCCAGCAGCCAGTATAACGGGGGTCCTGAAGCTTTCTTT. Amino acid sequence: CASSQYNGGPEAFF.

A remark on this clone: One junction end does not reproduce the germline sequence, and a read error may be involved. V usage is TRBV7-6 and J usage is TRBJ2-7, with D maybe TRBD1 (6 bases). This CDR3 is 14 amino acids long. Germline V gene sequence: CDR1 SGHVS, CDR2 FNYEAQ. For the CDR3, the DNA is TGTGCCAGCAGCTTAGCCGGACAGTCCTACGAGCAGTACTTT. Its protein is CASSLAGQSYEQYF.

The CDR3 DNA follows: TGTGCCACCAGCAGGGCCGGACTAGCGGGAACCGGGGAGCTGTTTTTT. Encoded protein: CATSRAGLAGTGELFF. The V and J genes are TRBV15 and TRBJ2-2, with 12 positions matching TRBD2. This CDR3 has 16 residues. Germline CDR1 is LNHNV and CDR2 is YYDKDF (reference sequence). Germline trimming cut 3 bases from V and 5 bases from J; bases unmatched to any gene: 4.

The chain is built from TRBV6-5 and TRBJ2-5; TRBD2 might be the D (5 bases). V was shortened by 4 bases and J by 9 bases, with 18 bases between the two germline ends. The germline CDR1 and CDR2 sequences are MNHEY and SVGAGI. The CDR3 has 14 residues. The CDR3 nucleotides are TGTGCCAGCAGTTCCCGGGGAACCCCCGGGCCCCAGTACTTC. Protein product: CASSSRGTPGPQYF.

The chain carries TRBV10-2 and TRBJ1-1; D is possibly TRBD1 (5 bases). CDR3 length: 13 residues. Trimming pared 6 bases from V and 1 base from J, leaving 9 bases between. Germline-derived CDR1 and CDR2 are WSHSY and SAAADI. CDR3 nucleotides: TGCGCCAGCAGCCCCGGGGGGAACACTGAAGCTTTCTTT. Translating it yields CASSPGGNTEAFF.

This clone was observed once. This chain connects TRBV7-6 to TRBJ2-2; TRBD2 matches 10 bases. Germline CDR1 is SGHVS and CDR2 is FNYEAQ. The CDR3 sequence is 18 residues long. J lost 6 bases, V lost 2 bases, and 12 bases had no gene match. CDR3 region: CASSLNPGLAGGPGELFF. DNA of the CDR3: TGTGCCAGCAGCTTAAATCCCGGGTTAGCGGGGGGACCCGGGGAGCTGTTTTTT.

This chain joins TRBV12-5 and TRBJ1-1, with D maybe TRBD1 (6 bases). The CDR3 loop spans 15 amino acids. V was cut by 0 bases and J by 5 bases, with 13 bases left in between. Germline-derived CDR1 and CDR2 are LGHNT and FRNRAP. The CDR3 loop reads CASGLVRGARTEAFF. DNA of the CDR3: TGTGCTAGTGGTTTGGTACGGGGGGCGAGGACTGAAGCTTTCTTT. Looking up the rest from reference TRBV12-5 and TRBJ1-1 gives the full variable domain: DARVTQTPRHKVTEMGQEVTMRCQPILGHNTVFWYRQTMMQGLELLAYFRNRAPLDDSGMPKDRFSAEMPDATLATLKIQPSEPRDSAVYFCASGLVRGARTEAFFGQGTRLTVV.

This chain links TRBV10-2 with TRBJ2-2; D is undetermined. The CDR3 runs 12 residues. CDR1 and CDR2 from the germline V gene are WSHSY and SAAADI. V dropped 7 bases and J dropped 6 bases, with 9 bases sitting between them. CDR3 coding DNA: TGCGCCAGCAAACGCGCGGCCGGGGAGCTGTTTTTT. Amino acids: CASKRAAGELFF.

This clone was detected once. The chain is built from TRBV4-3 and TRBJ1-1; weak D call: TRBD1 (6 bases). CDR1 and CDR2 (germline): LGHNA, YSLEER. The V and J ends lost 0 bases and 0 bases respectively, with 14 bases between them. The CDR3 extends over 17 amino acids. CDR3 protein: CASSQDRGELLNTEAFF. CDR3 in DNA: TGCGCCAGCAGCCAAGACAGGGGCGAACTACTGAACACTGAAGCTTTCTTT.

The gene calls are TRBV11-3 and TRBJ1-2, with D unresolved. Trimming shortened V by 7 bases and J by 8 bases, and 11 bases separated the two germline ends. The CDR3 loop spans 11 amino acids. The V gene's germline CDR1 is SGHNT and CDR2 YENEEA. The CDR3 sequence: CASKHHRGYTF. CDR3 bases: TGTGCCAGCAAGCACCACAGAGGCTACACCTTC. Full variable domain (outside the CDR3, taken from reference TRBV11-3 and TRBJ1-2): EAGVVQSPRYKIIEKKQPVAFWCNPISGHNTLYWYLQNLGQGPELLIRYENEEAVDDSQLPKDRFSAERLKGVDSTLKIQPAELGDSAVYLCASKHHRGYTFGSGTRLTVV.

The chain carries TRBV5-4 and TRBJ1-5; TRBD1 matches 8 bases. The length of the CDR3 is 14 residues. Germline loops: CDR1 SGHNT, CDR2 YYREEE (reference sequence). V lost 4 bases to trimming and J lost 3 bases; unmatched junction nucleotides: 3. CDR3 coding DNA: TGTGCCAGCAGCCTACAGGGGGACAATCAGCCCCAGCATTTT. As protein: CASSLQGDNQPQHF. The full variable domain, its missing parts supplied by reference TRBV5-4 and TRBJ1-5, is ETGVTQSPTHLIKTRGQQVTLRCSSQSGHNTVSWYQQALGQGPQFIFQYYREEENGRGNFPPRFSGLQFPNYSSELNVNALELDDSALYLCASSLQGDNQPQHFGDGTRLSIL.

This clone was found once. This chain joins TRBV2 and TRBJ2-2; 8 bases match TRBD2. This CDR3 region has 15 residues. V shed 5 bases and J 7 bases; nucleotides not matched to a gene: 9. From germline, CDR1 is SNHLY and CDR2 FYNNEI. The CDR3: CASSIAGPQGGELFF. CDR3 bases: TGTGCCAGCAGTATAGCGGGGCCCCAGGGCGGGGAGCTGTTTTTT.

The chain recombines TRBV5-1 with TRBJ1-1; D may be TRBD1 (6 bases). This CDR3 has 14 residues. Trimming pared 2 bases from V and 6 bases from J, leaving 14 bases between. The V gene's germline CDR1 is SGHRS and CDR2 YFSETQ. CDR3 amino acids: CASSFDGQRPEAFF. In nucleotides, the CDR3 is TGCGCCAGCAGCTTCGATGGACAGCGCCCTGAAGCTTTCTTT.